The 13 T cell receptor beta chains reported below all come from one sample, sequenced in a study of cytomegalovirus exposure and HLA in healthy donors. A multiplex PCR was run with 60 Vbeta primers and 13 Jbeta primers. TCRdb's copy holds only in-frame clones and misses some; the assay was immunoSEQ multiplex PCR. The sample data list some 180,000 clones. Sequencing used PBMCs. These receptors were obtained from a man aged 25 to 40 in good health and CMV-seronegative.

J is TRBJ1-1 and V is TRBV27, with 7 bases fitting TRBD1. Looked up from germline, CDR1 is MNHEY and CDR2 is SMNVEV (reference sequence). This CDR3 is 14 amino acids long. Losses at the gene ends were 8 bases for V and 1 base for J; bases not matched to a gene: 7. CDR3 DNA sequence: TGTGCCAGCCAGAAAGGGGGCCGGAACACTGAAGCTTTCTTT. Translation gives CASQKGGRNTEAFF.

This chain joins TRBV28 and TRBJ2-2; D gene uncertain. This CDR3 is built from 13 residues. In germline, CDR1 is MDHEN, CDR2 SYDVKM. With 3 bases removed from V and 4 bases from J, the gap between germline ends came to 6 bases. CDR3 loop: CASSFRSTGELFF. The CDR3 DNA reads as TGTGCCAGCAGTTTTAGGAGCACCGGGGAGCTGTTTTTT.

The CDR3 here is CASSLQGGRPQHF. In DNA, the CDR3 is TGTGCCAGCAGCTTGCAGGGTGGGCGGCCCCAGCATTTT. This chain links TRBV5-4 with TRBJ1-5; maybe TRBD1 (5 bases). CDR1 SGHNT and CDR2 YYREEE come from the germline V gene (reference sequence). V lost 1 base and J lost 9, with 11 bases in between. The CDR3 loop spans 13 amino acids. Filled out from reference TRBV5-4 and TRBJ1-5, the complete variable domain reads ETGVTQSPTHLIKTRGQQVTLRCSSQSGHNTVSWYQQALGQGPQFIFQYYREEENGRGNFPPRFSGLQFPNYSSELNVNALELDDSALYLCASSLQGGRPQHFGDGTRLSIL.

The gene calls are TRBV4-1 and TRBJ1-1, with 9 bases identical to TRBD1. Germline loops: CDR1 MGHRA, CDR2 YSYEKL. The CDR3 has 14 amino acids. V trimming: 6 bases; J trimming: 11 bases; junction bases outside the gene matches: 13. In nucleotides, the CDR3 is TGCGCCAGCAGTCAGCTCTACAGGGGGCAAGCCGCTTTCTTT. Translated: CASSQLYRGQAAFF.

The genes are TRBV4-1 and TRBJ1-2; D is undetermined. The CDR3 consists of 16 residues. Trimming pared 3 bases from V and 8 bases from J, leaving 22 bases between. Germline V gene sequence: CDR1 MGHRA, CDR2 YSYEKL. The CDR3 DNA follows: TGCGCCAGCAGCCATCTTGGGCGGGGTCGAGGAAACGGCTACACCTTC. Its protein is CASSHLGRGRGNGYTF.

The chain is built from TRBV7-3 and TRBJ1-1; D is undetermined. The CDR3 is made up of 15 amino acids. V gave up 1 base and J gave up 4 bases, with 13 bases separating them. Per the germline V gene, CDR1 is SGHTA and CDR2 is FQGTGA. This CDR3 is CASSLIGPGFTEAFF. The CDR3 DNA sequence: TGTGCCAGCAGCTTAATCGGCCCGGGATTCACTGAAGCTTTCTTT.

This rearrangement joins TRBV28 to TRBJ1-1; D is undetermined. This CDR3 comprises 12 residues. Trimming stripped 2 bases from V and 6 bases from J, with 7 bases between. Germline CDR1 is MDHEN and CDR2 is SYDVKM. The CDR3 sequence: CASSLREAEAFF. The CDR3 DNA reads as TGTGCCAGCAGTTTAAGGGAGGCTGAAGCTTTCTTT.

V and J are TRBV7-2 and TRBJ1-3, with TRBD1 as a possible D gene (6 bases). CDR1 and CDR2 from the germline V gene are SGHTA and FQGNSA. The CDR3 extends over 18 amino acids. Trimming stripped 1 base from V and 2 bases from J, with 18 bases between. The CDR3 region has the DNA TGTGCCAGCAGCTTAGTCGGGGGCGGGGGGCTCACTGGAAACACCATATATTTT. It specifies CASSLVGGGGLTGNTIYF.

The V and J genes are TRBV5-4 and TRBJ2-1, with 10 bases that match TRBD1. The trim removed 4 bases at V and 4 bases at J, leaving 5 bases unmatched. Germline CDR1 is SGHNT and CDR2 is YYREEE (reference sequence). This CDR3 is built from 15 residues. The CDR3: CASSVGQGEYNEQFF. Written as DNA, the CDR3 is TGTGCCAGCAGCGTCGGACAGGGGGAGTACAATGAGCAGTTCTTC.

The rearrangement uses TRBV6-6 and TRBJ2-7; TRBD2 matches at 11 bases. The germline V gene has CDR1 MNHNY and CDR2 SVGAGI (reference sequence). The length of the CDR3 is 15 residues. V dropped 2 bases and J dropped 2; count of bases not matched to a gene: 2. The CDR3 sequence is CASSYLAGGTYEQYF. The DNA for the CDR3 is TGTGCCAGCAGTTACCTAGCGGGGGGTACCTACGAGCAGTACTTC.

The chain recombines TRBV7-2 with TRBJ2-3; 14 bases agree with TRBD2. CDR3 size: 18 residues. Germline assignment: CDR1 SGHTA and CDR2 FQGNSA. V was clipped by 2 bases and J by 6 bases; unmatched bases: 10. The CDR3 loop reads CASSLIVGTSGGGDTQYF. Here the CDR3 DNA reads TGTGCCAGCAGCTTAATCGTTGGGACTAGCGGGGGCGGGGATACGCAGTATTTT. Full variable domain (remainder filled in from reference TRBV7-2 and TRBJ2-3): GAGVSQSPSNKVTEKGKDVELRCDPISGHTALYWYRQSLGQGLEFLIYFQGNSAPDKSGLPSDRFSAERTGGSVSTLTIQRTQQEDSAVYLCASSLIVGTSGGGDTQYFGPGTRLTVL.

The V gene is TRBV19, the J gene TRBJ1-5; 9 nucleotides agree with TRBD1. Trimming removed 4 bases from V and 7 bases from J; junction bases left unmatched: 8. The germline V gene encodes CDR1 LNHDA and CDR2 SQIVND (reference sequence). The CDR3 loop spans 15 amino acids. The CDR3: CASSTRGQGGQPQHF. CDR3 nucleotide sequence: TGTGCCAGTAGTACCCGGGGACAGGGAGGACAGCCCCAGCATTTT.

The rearrangement links TRBV5-1 to TRBJ2-2; D not resolved. V lost 4 bases and J 1 base, leaving 11 bases between the germline ends. This CDR3 contains 15 residues. The germline V gene encodes CDR1 SGHRS and CDR2 YFSETQ. CDR3 region: CASSPGGLNTGELFF. For the CDR3, the DNA is TGCGCCAGCAGCCCCGGCGGATTGAACACCGGGGAGCTGTTTTTT.